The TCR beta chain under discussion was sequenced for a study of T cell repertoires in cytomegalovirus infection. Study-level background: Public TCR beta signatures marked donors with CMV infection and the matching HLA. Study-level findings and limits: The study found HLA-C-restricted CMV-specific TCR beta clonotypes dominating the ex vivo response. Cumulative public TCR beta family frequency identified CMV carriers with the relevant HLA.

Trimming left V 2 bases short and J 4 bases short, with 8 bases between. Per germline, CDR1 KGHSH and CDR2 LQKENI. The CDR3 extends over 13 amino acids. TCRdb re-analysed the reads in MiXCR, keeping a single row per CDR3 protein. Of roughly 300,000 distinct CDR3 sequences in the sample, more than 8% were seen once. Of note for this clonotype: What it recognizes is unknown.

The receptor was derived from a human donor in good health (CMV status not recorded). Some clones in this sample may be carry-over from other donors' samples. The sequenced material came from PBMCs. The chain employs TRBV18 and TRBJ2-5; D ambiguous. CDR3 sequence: CASSPNGIETQYF. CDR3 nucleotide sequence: TGTGCCAGCTCACCAAATGGGATAGAGACCCAGTACTTC.